The 29 T cell receptor beta chains presented below share a single source sample, sequenced in a study of blood T cell repertoires in COVID-19. Assay used: immunoSEQ multiplex PCR; TCRdb lists only in-frame clones, some missing. The sample has a few hundred thousand clones, about 87% seen once; the top ten hold less than 1.5%. Sample: PBMCs or T cells enriched from blood (not recorded which). These TCRs come from a man aged 25 to 40 who had recovered from COVID-19.

V and J are TRBV12-5 and TRBJ2-1; 8 nucleotides match TRBD1. V shed 3 bases and J 3 bases; nucleotides not matched to a gene: 4. The CDR3 is 15 residues long. Germline V gene sequence: CDR1 LGHNT, CDR2 FRNRAP. CDR3 amino acids: CASGFGTGGYNEQFF. DNA for the CDR3: TGTGCTAGTGGTTTTGGGACAGGAGGCTACAATGAGCAGTTCTTC.

The CDR3 DNA reads TGTGCCTGGAGTGCATCTGGACAGTTCTCCTACGAGCAGTACTTC. It yields the protein CAWSASGQFSYEQYF. The chain recombines TRBV30 with TRBJ2-7, with D tentatively TRBD1 (6 bases). Trimming left V 1 base short and J 0 bases short, with 13 bases between. Germline loops: CDR1 GTSNPN, CDR2 SVGIG (reference sequence). The length of the CDR3 is 15 residues.

This rearrangement joins TRBV12-3 or TRBV12-4 to TRBJ2-7; D call uncertain. This CDR3 has 12 residues. Trimming removed 6 bases from V and 3 bases from J, with 9 bases in between. The CDR3 DNA sequence: TGTGCCAGCAGCCAGAACGACTACGAGCAGTACTTC. Translating gives CASSQNDYEQYF.

V is TRBV6-5 and J is TRBJ1-1; no definite D call. The CDR3 length is 13 residues. Germline V gives CDR1 MNHEY, CDR2 SVGAGI. Trimming pared 6 bases from V and 1 base from J, leaving 9 bases between. This CDR3 reads CASREDGNTEAFF. CDR3 in DNA: TGTGCCAGCAGGGAGGACGGGAACACTGAAGCTTTCTTT.

The genes are TRBV11-1 and TRBJ2-7; possibly TRBD1 for D (5 bases). V was pared by 5 bases and J by 2 bases, with 13 bases between. CDR3 length: 14 residues. CDR1 is SGHAT and CDR2 is FQDESV in the germline V gene (reference sequence). The CDR3 loop reads CASSLTEATYEQYF. As DNA, the CDR3 is TGTGCCAGCAGCCTGACAGAAGCGACCTACGAGCAGTACTTC.

V gene TRBV18 combines with J gene TRBJ1-3; D not resolved. Germline V gives CDR1 KGHSH, CDR2 LQKENI. There are 15 residues in the CDR3. With 2 bases removed from V and 2 bases from J, the gap between germline ends came to 10 bases. DNA for the CDR3: TGTGCCAGCTCACCAAATCGGGTGGCTGGAAACACCATATATTTT. Translating gives CASSPNRVAGNTIYF.

This sequence joins TRBV19 and TRBJ2-1, with 10 bases matching TRBD1. Trimming cost V 3 bases and J 6 bases; bases outside gene matches: 8. Germline V gene lookup returns CDR1 LNHDA and CDR2 SQIVND (reference sequence). The CDR3 runs to 16 residues. Here the CDR3 reads CASSMDRDRGCNEQFF. In DNA, the CDR3 is TGTGCCAGTAGTATGGACCGGGACAGGGGTTGCAATGAGCAGTTCTTC.

The chain uses TRBV3-1 (or the pseudogene TRBV3-2) and TRBJ1-1; D is unclear. Germline V gene lookup returns CDR1 LGHDT and CDR2 YNNKEL (reference sequence). The CDR3 contains 14 residues. Trimming shortened V by 1 base and J by 1 base, and 7 bases separated the two germline ends. The CDR3 coding sequence is TGTGCCAGCAGCCAAGGGACTTGGAACACTGAAGCTTTCTTT. This codes for CASSQGTWNTEAFF.

The chain couples TRBV7-9 to TRBJ2-3; TRBD1 matches at 7 bases. CDR3 size: 14 residues. The germline V gene encodes CDR1 SEHNR and CDR2 FQNEAQ (reference sequence). V shed 6 bases and J 4 bases; nucleotides not matched to a gene: 7. CDR3: CASSYDRVADTQYF. In DNA, the CDR3 is TGTGCCAGCAGTTATGACAGGGTTGCAGATACGCAGTATTTT.

This sequence joins TRBV10-2 and TRBJ1-1; D is possibly TRBD1 (5 bases). The germline V gene has CDR1 WSHSY and CDR2 SAAADI. V dropped 0 bases and J dropped 1 base, with 33 bases sitting between them. The CDR3 covers 23 residues. The CDR3 DNA is TGCGCCAGCAGTGAGTCGGTTAGGGAGGGCTTGGTATCTGGGACCAAAGAGAACACTGAAGCTTTCTTT. Translation gives CASSESVREGLVSGTKENTEAFF.

V gene TRBV2 combines with J gene TRBJ1-1, with D perhaps matching TRBD1 (5 bases). This CDR3 has 14 amino acids. Per germline, CDR1 SNHLY and CDR2 FYNNEI. Trimming removed 4 bases at V and 4 bases at J, with 13 bases between. CDR3 sequence: CASSGEPGGTEAFF. The DNA for the CDR3 is TGTGCCAGCAGTGGGGAACCCGGGGGCACTGAAGCTTTCTTT.

This chain links TRBV5-1 with TRBJ2-6; no reliable D call. V lost 6 bases and J 0 bases, leaving 7 bases between the germline ends. Germline CDR1 and CDR2: SGHRS and YFSETQ. The CDR3 runs 14 residues. CDR3 nucleotide sequence: TGCGCCAGCAATCCCGTCTCTGGGGCCAACGTCCTGACTTTC. Encoded protein: CASNPVSGANVLTF.

The genes are TRBV5-1 and TRBJ2-2; D is perhaps TRBD1 (5 bases). Germline-derived CDR1 and CDR2 are SGHRS and YFSETQ. This CDR3 has 15 residues. With 2 bases removed from V and 1 base from J, the gap between germline ends came to 9 bases. The CDR3 region has the DNA TGCGCCAGCAGCTTCGCAGGACAGAACACCGGGGAGCTGTTTTTT. Translation gives CASSFAGQNTGELFF.

The chain combines TRBV6-5 with TRBJ2-3; maybe TRBD1 (5 bases). V was pared by 6 bases and J by 1 base, with 11 bases between. Germline CDR1 MNHEY, CDR2 SVGAGI. This CDR3 contains 14 residues. The CDR3 bases are TGTGCCAGCAGCCCGGACACCGGCACAGATACGCAGTATTTT. It codes for CASSPDTGTDTQYF.

The V and J genes are TRBV30 and TRBJ2-2; 10 bases map to TRBD1. This CDR3 contains 14 residues. The germline CDR1 and CDR2 sequences are GTSNPN and SVGIG (reference sequence). J was trimmed by 4 bases and V by 4 bases; bases with no gene match: 3. Here the CDR3 reads CAWIDRGRTGELFF. The CDR3 DNA sequence: TGTGCCTGGATCGACAGGGGGCGCACCGGGGAGCTGTTTTTT.

The chain couples TRBV11-2 to TRBJ2-5; 14 bases align to TRBD2. The germline V gene has CDR1 SGHAT and CDR2 FQNNGV. With V trimmed by 5 bases and J by 3 bases, 8 bases remained unmatched. The length of the CDR3 is 17 residues. CDR3 amino acids: CASSPRLAGGPEETQYF. CDR3 DNA sequence: TGTGCCAGCAGCCCTCGACTAGCGGGGGGGCCCGAAGAGACCCAGTACTTC. Based on the CDR3 plus reference TRBV11-2 and TRBJ2-5, the full variable domain is EAGVAQSPRYKIIEKRQSVAFWCNPISGHATLYWYQQILGQGPKLLIQFQNNGVVDDSQLPKDRFSAERLKGVDSTLKIQPAKLEDSAVYLCASSPRLAGGPEETQYFGPGTRLLVL.

This clone was detected only a few times. The chain uses TRBV19 and TRBJ2-7; D call uncertain. The CDR3 totals 10 residues. The V end was cut by 6 bases, the J end by 5 bases, with 5 bases between. Germline values: CDR1 LNHDA, CDR2 SQIVND (reference sequence). This chain's CDR3 is CASRLDEQYF. For the CDR3, the DNA is TGTGCCAGTAGACTTGACGAGCAGTACTTC.

The genes are TRBV10-3 and TRBJ1-4, with D possibly TRBD1 on 5 matching bases. This CDR3 is built from 14 residues. V was cut by 3 bases and J by 10 bases, with 15 bases left in between. CDR1 is ENHRY, CDR2 SYGVKD, per germline. The CDR3 reads CAISEQVVIGKLFF. The CDR3 DNA reads TGTGCCATCAGTGAACAGGTGGTCATAGGAAAACTGTTTTTT.

This clone has just a few counts. V and J are TRBV5-8 and TRBJ2-7; tentative D call: TRBD1 (6 bases). Germline lookup yields CDR1 SGHTS and CDR2 YDEGEE. V lost 5 bases and J lost 7, with 13 bases in between. The length of the CDR3 is 12 residues. CDR3 bases: TGTGCCAGCAGGAAGACAGGTTGGGAGCAGTACTTC. Its protein is CASRKTGWEQYF.

CDR3 residues: CASSSGLAGVDEQFF. CDR3 nucleotide sequence: TGTGCCAGCAGCTCGGGACTAGCGGGAGTTGATGAGCAGTTCTTC. V usage is TRBV13 and J usage is TRBJ2-1, with TRBD2 matching 14 bases. The ends lost 4 bases at V and 8 bases at J; junction bases unmatched: 4. Germline V gives CDR1 PRHDT, CDR2 FYEKMQ (reference sequence). The CDR3 runs 15 residues.

This clone was observed once. The rearrangement joins TRBV14 to TRBJ2-1; 11 positions match TRBD2. J lost 9 bases, V lost 2 bases, and 9 bases had no gene match. CDR1 is SGHDN and CDR2 is FVKESK in the germline V gene. The CDR3 contains 16 residues. The CDR3 sequence: CASSQLSGRAFGEQFF. The CDR3 DNA sequence: TGTGCCAGCAGCCAACTTAGCGGGAGGGCCTTCGGTGAGCAGTTCTTC.

The V call is TRBV6-5, the J call TRBJ1-1; the D gene is possibly TRBD1 (6 bases). In germline, CDR1 is MNHEY, CDR2 SVGAGI. The ends were cut back, 0 bases at V and 0 bases at J, with 8 bases in the middle. The CDR3 is 15 residues long. The CDR3 sequence: CASSYSHRVNTEAFF. CDR3 nucleotides: TGTGCCAGCAGTTACTCGCACAGGGTGAACACTGAAGCTTTCTTT.

This clone has just a few counts. The J gene is TRBJ1-2, the V gene TRBV20-1; D gene ambiguous. V was shortened by 6 bases and J by 8 bases, with 10 bases between the two germline ends. This CDR3 contains 10 residues. In germline, CDR1 is DFQATT, CDR2 SNEGSKA (reference sequence). The CDR3 reads CSAGVRGYTF. In DNA, the CDR3 is TGCAGTGCCGGGGTACGGGGCTACACCTTC.

The chain links TRBV29-1 to TRBJ1-1; the D gene is possibly TRBD1 (5 bases). Trimming removed 7 bases at V and 5 bases at J, with 14 bases between. The germline CDR1 and CDR2 sequences are SQVTM and ANQGSEA. The CDR3 contains 12 residues. The CDR3: CSGGRGGTEAFF. The CDR3 DNA follows: TGCAGCGGTGGACGCGGGGGTACTGAAGCTTTCTTT.

The V gene is TRBV27, the J gene TRBJ1-2, with 8 bases that match TRBD1. After removal of 5 bases from V and 4 bases from J, the junction contained 6 bases not matched to a gene. The germline CDR1 and CDR2 sequences are MNHEY and SMNVEV (reference sequence). The CDR3 is 14 amino acids. Here the CDR3 reads CASSPRTGLYGYTF. The CDR3 nucleotides read TGTGCCAGCAGTCCCCGGACAGGGCTCTATGGCTACACCTTC.

V is TRBV28 and J is TRBJ2-5; 7 bases match TRBD1. The trim removed 6 bases at V and 1 base at J, leaving 5 bases unmatched. This CDR3 is built from 14 residues. Germline lookup yields CDR1 MDHEN and CDR2 SYDVKM. The CDR3 bases are TGTGCCAGCAGCCTCCGACAGGGCCAAGAGACCCAGTACTTC. Protein sequence: CASSLRQGQETQYF.

This rearrangement joins TRBV27 to TRBJ1-5, with a weak D call TRBD1 (5 bases). Trimming stripped 4 bases from V and 4 bases from J, with 8 bases between. Germline V CDR1 and CDR2: MNHEY, SMNVEV (reference sequence). The CDR3 is 13 residues long. CDR3: CASSYPGNQPQHF. DNA of the CDR3: TGTGCCAGCAGTTACCCAGGGAATCAGCCCCAGCATTTT.

The chain recombines TRBV6-2 or TRBV6-3 with TRBJ2-7; 10 bases match TRBD1. The CDR3 is 16 residues long. Trimming took 5 bases from V and 4 from J; bases not matched to a gene: 11. Germline V lookup: CDR1 MNHEY, CDR2 SVGEGT. CDR3 DNA sequence: TGTGCCAGCAGTAATGAATGGGACAGGGGTTTATACGAGCAGTACTTC. Protein product: CASSNEWDRGLYEQYF.

The chain couples TRBV6-5 to TRBJ2-7; 8 nucleotides line up with TRBD1. In germline, CDR1 is MNHEY, CDR2 SVGAGI. The CDR3 totals 14 residues. V shed 6 bases, J shed 4 bases, and the junction held 8 bases outside the gene matches. CDR3 coding DNA: TGTGCCAGCAGCTACGGACAGGGTGGATACGAGCAGTACTTC. Translation: CASSYGQGGYEQYF.